One and the same sample provided the 30 T cell receptor beta chains below, sequenced in a study of blood T cells in healthy people across ages. Together with a sample-barcoded 5' primer, a J-beta primer mix was included in a second PCR lasting roughly 6 to 12 cycles. MiXCR, run by TCRdb on the 5' RACE reads, gives a single entry per CDR3 protein. The sample records roughly 2 million distinct CDR3 sequences, about 50% being singletons. Sequencing was carried out using blood. These TCRs come from a woman in her thirties or forties in good health.

V gene TRBV24-1 combines with J gene TRBJ2-5; TRBD1 matches 7 bases. Germline CDR1 KGHDR, CDR2 SFDVKD. The CDR3 spans 17 residues. The J segment lost 5 bases and the V segment lost 5 bases, leaving 16 bases of the junction unmatched. CDR3 DNA sequence: TGTGCCACCAGTGGGTATCTGGCCGGGACAGAGAAGGAGACCCAGTACTTC. Translation gives CATSGYLAGTEKETQYF.

The chain uses TRBV7-2 and TRBJ2-2; perhaps TRBD1 as D (5 bases). V was trimmed by 5 bases and J by 2 bases, leaving 12 bases between them. CDR1 and CDR2 from the germline V gene are SGHTA and FQGNSA. The CDR3 is 15 amino acids. The CDR3 sequence is CASSLTATNTGELFF. The CDR3 DNA is TGTGCCAGCAGCCTGACAGCCACTAACACCGGGGAGCTGTTTTTT.

V gene TRBV2 combines with J gene TRBJ1-2; D remains unclear. CDR3 size: 14 residues. From germline, CDR1 is SNHLY and CDR2 FYNNEI. V lost 1 base, J lost 6 bases, and 12 bases lay in between. The CDR3 loop reads CASSEGWGFHGYTF. In nucleotides, the CDR3 is TGTGCCAGCAGTGAAGGTTGGGGATTCCATGGCTACACCTTC.

The chain uses TRBV12-3 or TRBV12-4 and TRBJ1-2; 7 nucleotides align to TRBD1. This CDR3 region has 15 residues. Trimming removed 3 bases from V and 4 bases from J; junction bases left unmatched: 8. The DNA of the CDR3 is TGTGCCAGCAGTTTTAAAGGGGGCCAATTCTATGGCTACACCTTC. Its translation: CASSFKGGQFYGYTF.

The table lists this clonotype with a few counts. V and J are TRBV27 and TRBJ2-5; D is possibly TRBD1 or TRBD2 (5 bases each). Trimming stripped 3 bases from V and 5 bases from J, with 22 bases between. Germline V gene data show CDR1 as MNHEY and CDR2 as SMNVEV (reference sequence). The CDR3 extends over 17 amino acids. The CDR3 region is CASSFGGTLGQWETQYF. The DNA for the CDR3 is TGTGCCAGCAGTTTCGGTGGGACCCTAGGTCAGTGGGAGACCCAGTACTTC.

The V and J genes are TRBV7-2 and TRBJ1-4, with 7 nucleotides matching TRBD1. J was trimmed by 3 bases and V by 1 base; bases with no gene match: 8. There are 17 residues in the CDR3. CDR1 is SGHTA and CDR2 is FQGNSA in the germline V gene. The CDR3 DNA follows: TGTGCCAGCAGCTTAGGGGCCCAGACAGGGCCTAATGAAAAACTGTTTTTT. This translates into CASSLGAQTGPNEKLFF.

V is TRBV29-1 and J is TRBJ2-7, with a possible D match to TRBD1 (6 bases). The J call is doubtful: the DNA matches TRBJ2-5 better. Germline CDR1 is SQVTM and CDR2 is ANQGSEA. CDR3 length equals 14 residues. CDR3 in amino acids: CSAANRVQDGTQYF. In nucleotides, the CDR3 is TGCAGCGCAGCCAACAGGGTCCAAGATGGGACCCAGTACTTC.

The chain is built from TRBV6-1 and TRBJ2-6; no clear D gene. V dropped 6 bases and J dropped 4 bases, with 10 bases sitting between them. The germline V gene has CDR1 MNHNS and CDR2 SASEGT. CDR3 size: 14 residues. CDR3 sequence reads: CASRIGPGANVLTF. The CDR3 region has the DNA TGTGCCAGCAGAATCGGGCCGGGGGCCAACGTCCTGACTTTC.

V usage is TRBV20-1 and J usage is TRBJ2-5; 10 bases agree with TRBD2. Germline values: CDR1 DFQATT, CDR2 SNEGSKA (reference sequence). This CDR3 spans 18 amino acids. Unmatched junction bases numbered 15, after V lost 0 bases and J lost 5 bases. CDR3 DNA sequence: TGCAGTGCTAGAGACCTCAGGGGTAGCGGGGGGCTTAGGGAGACCCAGTACTTC. It specifies CSARDLRGSGGLRETQYF.

In this sample, this clonotype turned up a few times. The J gene is TRBJ2-7, the V gene TRBV7-6; D is possibly TRBD2 (5 bases). This CDR3 has 15 amino acids. Trimming removed 5 bases from V and 0 bases from J, with 14 bases in between. Germline loops: CDR1 SGHVS, CDR2 FNYEAQ. This chain's CDR3 is CASSPEVGSSYEQYF. CDR3 bases: TGTGCCAGCAGCCCCGAGGTGGGGAGCTCCTACGAGCAGTACTTC.

This clonotype was recorded once. This chain links TRBV20-1 with TRBJ2-3; D gene unclear. CDR3 length: 12 amino acids. Germline V CDR1 and CDR2: DFQATT, SNEGSKA (reference sequence). CDR3 residues: CSIWPGTDTQYF. The CDR3 nucleotides read TGCTCTATTTGGCCAGGCACAGATACGCAGTATTTT.

In its sample, this clonotype was seen a few times. The V gene is TRBV6-2 or TRBV6-3, the J gene TRBJ2-3; TRBD2 matches at 7 bases. V shed 4 bases and J 2 bases; nucleotides not matched to a gene: 6. The CDR3 covers 15 residues. Germline loops: CDR1 MNHEY, CDR2 SVGEGT. The CDR3, as DNA: TGTGCCAGCAGTTGGGAGGGGATGGACACAGATACGCAGTATTTT. Residues: CASSWEGMDTDTQYF.

This clonotype was found a few times. The chain employs TRBV7-2 and TRBJ2-1; 14 bases fit TRBD2. Germline CDR1 SGHTA, CDR2 FQGNSA. V was pared by 7 bases and J by 1 base, with 6 bases of the junction left unmatched. The CDR3 runs to 17 residues. This CDR3 is CASTGTSGGLSYNEQFF. DNA of the CDR3: TGTGCCAGCACCGGGACTAGCGGGGGTCTTTCCTACAATGAGCAGTTCTTC. Looking up the rest from reference TRBV7-2 and TRBJ2-1 gives the full variable domain: GAGVSQSPSNKVTEKGKDVELRCDPISGHTALYWYRQSLGQGLEFLIYFQGNSAPDKSGLPSDRFSAERTGGSVSTLTIQRTQQEDSAVYLCASTGTSGGLSYNEQFFGPGTRLTVL.

CDR3 bases: TGTGCCAGCAGCTCCGGGATTGCGGGATCTAATGAAAAACTGTTTTTT. Translating it yields CASSSGIAGSNEKLFF. V gene TRBV5-5 combines with J gene TRBJ1-4; no clear D. The CDR3 totals 16 residues. Trimming pared 3 bases from V and 3 bases from J, leaving 15 bases between. Germline V CDR1 and CDR2: SGHKS, YYEKEE (reference sequence).

V usage is TRBV28 and J usage is TRBJ1-2; 9 bases are a match to TRBD1. The junction had 4 bases not matched to a gene; V was cut back by 0 bases and J by 8 bases. The CDR3 is 14 amino acids. Germline V gene lookup returns CDR1 MDHEN and CDR2 SYDVKM. CDR3 protein: CASSLWGQGRGYTF. In DNA form, the CDR3 reads TGTGCCAGCAGTTTATGGGGACAGGGACGGGGCTACACCTTC.

The V gene is TRBV5-6, the J gene TRBJ2-1; 12 nucleotides align to TRBD2. Germline loops: CDR1 SGHDT, CDR2 YYEEEE. The length of the CDR3 is 18 residues. The V gene end was trimmed by 0 bases and the J gene end by 3 bases; junction bases not matched to a gene: 7. The CDR3 protein is CASSLVLAGGTIYNEQFF. In DNA form, the CDR3 reads TGTGCCAGCAGCTTGGTTCTAGCGGGGGGGACTATCTACAATGAGCAGTTCTTC. The full variable domain, in which reference TRBV5-6 and TRBJ2-1 provide the parts outside the CDR3, is DAGVTQSPTHLIKTRGQQVTLRCSPKSGHDTVSWYQQALGQGPQFIFQYYEEEERQRGNFPDRFSGHQFPNYSSELNVNALLLGDSALYLCASSLVLAGGTIYNEQFFGPGTRLTVL.

This rearrangement joins TRBV11-3 to TRBJ2-1, with D perhaps matching TRBD2 (6 bases). The CDR3 length is 17 residues. Per germline, CDR1 SGHNT and CDR2 YENEEA. V gave up 2 bases and J gave up 0 bases, with 14 bases separating them. The CDR3 spells CASSLWRGGASYNEQFF. CDR3 nucleotide sequence: TGTGCCAGCAGCTTATGGCGGGGAGGAGCCTCCTACAATGAGCAGTTCTTC. Full variable domain (remainder filled in from reference TRBV11-3 and TRBJ2-1): EAGVVQSPRYKIIEKKQPVAFWCNPISGHNTLYWYLQNLGQGPELLIRYENEEAVDDSQLPKDRFSAERLKGVDSTLKIQPAELGDSAVYLCASSLWRGGASYNEQFFGPGTRLTVL.

V and J are TRBV5-1 and TRBJ1-2; no firm D call. Germline V gives CDR1 SGHRS, CDR2 YFSETQ. Deletions cut 3 bases from V and 0 bases from J, with 15 bases between. The CDR3 totals 16 residues. The CDR3 reads CASSSGSGRANYGYTF. Written as DNA, the CDR3 is TGCGCCAGCAGCTCCGGGAGTGGACGGGCTAACTATGGCTACACCTTC.

A word on this clonotype: Germline and junction disagree at one end, which may indicate a read error. V gene TRBV5-6 combines with J gene TRBJ1-4, with D maybe TRBD1 (5 bases). There are 17 residues in the CDR3. Germline CDR1 and CDR2: SGHDT and YYEEEE. The CDR3 DNA sequence: TGTGCCAGCAGCGCCCGGGGGTTAGCGGCAACTAATGGAAAACTGTTTTTT. It translates to CASSARGLAATNGKLFF.

The chain recombines TRBV6-5 with TRBJ2-7, with a tentative D call TRBD1 (6 bases). V dropped 6 bases and J dropped 2 bases, with 11 bases sitting between them. Germline lookup yields CDR1 MNHEY and CDR2 SVGAGI. This CDR3 spans 13 amino acids. CDR3 sequence: CASRSGTPYEQYF. Written as DNA, the CDR3 is TGTGCCAGCAGGTCCGGGACACCCTACGAGCAGTACTTC.

J is TRBJ1-6 and V is TRBV28; D remains unclear. The CDR3 is 14 amino acids. Germline V lookup: CDR1 MDHEN, CDR2 SYDVKM. Trimming removed 5 bases at V and 8 bases at J, with 13 bases between. DNA of the CDR3: TGTGCCAGCAGTCCAGGAAAGGCTCATTCACCCCTCCACTTT. Encoded protein: CASSPGKAHSPLHF.

The sample holds a few counts of this clonotype. This chain joins TRBV3-1 and TRBJ2-7, with 13 bases fitting TRBD2. The J call may be incorrect, as the DNA end agrees better with TRBJ2-5. Germline V lookup: CDR1 LGHDT, CDR2 YNNKEL (reference sequence). The CDR3 covers 16 residues. CDR3 residues: CASSQRGLAGIETQYF. CDR3 DNA: TGTGCCAGCAGCCAACGGGGACTAGCGGGGATAGAGACCCAGTACTTC.

This rearrangement joins TRBV5-1 to TRBJ2-1; possibly TRBD1 or TRBD2 for D (6 bases each). CDR3 size: 12 residues. CDR1 and CDR2 (germline): SGHRS, YFSETQ. V gave up 4 bases and J gave up 9 bases, with 11 bases separating them. CDR3 protein: CASSAEGGEQFF. DNA for the CDR3: TGCGCCAGCAGCGCCGAGGGGGGTGAGCAGTTCTTC.

This chain uses TRBV28 with TRBJ2-7; 15 nucleotides line up with TRBD2. The germline CDR1 and CDR2 sequences are MDHEN and SYDVKM. Trimming cost V 3 bases and J 1 base; bases outside gene matches: 4. CDR3 length equals 17 residues. The DNA for the CDR3 is TGTGCCAGCAGTTTTGGAGGACTAGCGGGGGGGTCCTACGAGCAGTACTTC. It translates to CASSFGGLAGGSYEQYF. Variable domain in full (rest from reference TRBV28 and TRBJ2-7): DVKVTQSSRYLVKRTGEKVFLECVQDMDHENMFWYRQDPGLGLRLIYFSYDVKMKEKGDIPEGYSVSREKKERFSLILESASTNQTSMYLCASSFGGLAGGSYEQYFGPGTRLTVT.

This clonotype was seen at least ten times. For the CDR3, the DNA is TGTGCCAGCAGTTTGTCTAGCGGGGGTGAAGAGACCCAGTACTTC. Amino acid sequence: CASSLSSGGEETQYF. This chain links TRBV12-3 or TRBV12-4 with TRBJ2-5; TRBD2 agrees at 10 bases. The CDR3 covers 15 residues. V shed 3 bases, J shed 3 bases, and the junction held 4 bases outside the gene matches.

Note on this clonotype: At one end, the junction sequence differs from germline, possibly due to a read error. The genes are TRBV20-1 and TRBJ2-4; 9 nucleotides agree with TRBD1. The DNA end favors TRBJ2-5, so the J call may be wrong. The CDR3 has 15 amino acids. From germline, CDR1 is DFQATT and CDR2 SNEGSKA (reference sequence). CDR3 region: CGARGGTGLVETQYF. The CDR3 nucleotides are TGCGGTGCTAGGGGGGGGACAGGGCTTGTGGAGACCCAGTACTTC.

This clonotype was seen just once. This chain connects TRBV7-2 to TRBJ2-1; D remains ambiguous. This CDR3 comprises 13 residues. Trimming shortened V by 2 bases and J by 8 bases, and 10 bases separated the two germline ends. CDR1 SGHTA and CDR2 FQGNSA come from the germline V gene. CDR3 region: CASSLTVYDEQFF. The CDR3 coding sequence is TGTGCCAGCAGCTTAACCGTATACGATGAGCAGTTCTTC.

This clonotype has a handful of counts. The chain recombines TRBV13 with TRBJ2-1, with TRBD2 matching over 9 bases. This CDR3 spans 16 amino acids. Trimming took 5 bases from V and 4 from J; bases not matched to a gene: 9. Germline V gene sequence: CDR1 PRHDT, CDR2 FYEKMQ (reference sequence). The CDR3 protein is CASSQGLSGGYNEQFF. The CDR3 DNA reads as TGTGCCAGCAGCCAAGGTCTTAGCGGGGGTTACAATGAGCAGTTCTTC.

This clonotype was picked up a small number of times. The chain links TRBV27 to TRBJ2-3; D gene ambiguous. The V gene's germline CDR1 is MNHEY and CDR2 SMNVEV (reference sequence). Trimming cost V 3 bases and J 4 bases, with 14 bases left between them. CDR3 length: 15 amino acids. CDR3 nucleotides: TGTGCCAGCAGTTTCGTCTCAAAGAGGCCAGATACGCAGTATTTT. Residues: CASSFVSKRPDTQYF.

This clonotype was detected a few times. The chain couples TRBV20-1 to TRBJ2-7; TRBD1 matches at 8 bases. Germline CDR1 and CDR2: DFQATT and SNEGSKA (reference sequence). Trimming took 1 base from V and 5 from J; bases not matched to a gene: 7. CDR3 length: 14 residues. CDR3 loop: CSARGDRRRNEQYF. CDR3 in DNA: TGCAGTGCTAGAGGGGACAGGCGAAGAAACGAGCAGTACTTC.